Listed below are T cell receptor beta chains from one sample, sequenced in a study of technical replicates of blood from a handful of donors. Sequencing used immunoSEQ multiplex PCR; TCRdb keeps in-frame clones, though not all of them. The table records some 60,000 clones, around 92% of them present only once. Sequencing used PBMCs. These receptors were obtained from a human donor in good health. Some clones in this sample may be carry-over from other donors' samples. Both conserved end residues are part of each CDR3. Each record gives: V gene, CDR3 protein.

TRBV1 CTSSQKDRPSYEQYF
TRBV18 CASSRQGDTEAFF
TRBV19 CASSGTGWSPGELFF
TRBV5-1 CASSSIRGSGYTF
TRBV7-8 CASSSEGVGLNTEAFF
TRBV7-9 CASRRSGPHSTDTQYF
TRBV18 CASSPLGQGFSGELFF
TRBV27 CASSLSRSRRGVTQETQYF
TRBV7-9 CASSPWTASNYGYTF
TRBV7-9 CASSLSGQGGDEQYF
TRBV19 CASSIQGAEKLFF
TRBV7-9 CASSAEGTGAKNIQYF
TRBV23-1 CASSQSKREGDNEQFF
TRBV9 CASSVGGWGYAYEQYF
TRBV4-2 CASRGGVDTDTQYF
TRBV6-1 CASSPQRRGTDTQYF
TRBV19 CASSASGGGTDTQYF
TRBV19 CASRQLGEPQHF
TRBV4-3 CASSQIGQGHEQFF
TRBV5-1 CASMGEGSNEQFF
TRBV14 CASSQNSQETQYF
TRBV18 CASSPRTGSIDEQYF